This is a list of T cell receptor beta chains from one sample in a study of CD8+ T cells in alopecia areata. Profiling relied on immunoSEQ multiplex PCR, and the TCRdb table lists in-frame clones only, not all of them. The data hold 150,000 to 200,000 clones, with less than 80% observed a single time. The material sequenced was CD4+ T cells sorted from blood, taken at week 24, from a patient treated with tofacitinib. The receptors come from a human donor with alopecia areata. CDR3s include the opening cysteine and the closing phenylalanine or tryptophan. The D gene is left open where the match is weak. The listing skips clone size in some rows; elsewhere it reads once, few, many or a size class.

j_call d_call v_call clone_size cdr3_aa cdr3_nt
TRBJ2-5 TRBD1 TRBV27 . CASSLSNRGETQYF TGTGCCAGCAGTTTATCGAACAGGGGAGAGACCCAGTACTTC
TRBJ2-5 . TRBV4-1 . CASSGRGTQYF TGCGCCAGCAGCGGAAGAGGGACCCAGTACTTC
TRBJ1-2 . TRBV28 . CASRQTLYGYTF TGTGCCAGCAGGCAGACCTTGTATGGCTACACCTTC
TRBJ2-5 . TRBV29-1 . CSGQHVGTETQYF TGCAGCGGACAGCACGTAGGAACAGAGACCCAGTACTTC
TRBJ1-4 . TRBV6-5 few CASSLQSTNEKLFF TGTGCCAGCAGCTTACAATCGACTAATGAAAAACTGTTTTTT
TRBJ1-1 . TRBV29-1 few CSVQRSVNTEAFF TGCAGCGTGCAACGATCAGTGAACACTGAAGCTTTCTTT
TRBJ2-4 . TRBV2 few CASTQAKNIQYF TGTGCCAGCACCCAAGCCAAAAACATTCAGTACTTC
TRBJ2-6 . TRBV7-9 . CASTPGGTSGANVLTF TGTGCCAGCACCCCTGGCGGGACATCTGGGGCCAACGTCCTGACTTTC
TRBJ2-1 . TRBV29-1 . CSVGYNEQFF TGCAGCGTTGGTTACAATGAGCAGTTCTTC
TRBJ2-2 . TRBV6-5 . CASSFRQVAGELFF TGTGCCAGCAGTTTCCGACAGGTTGCCGGGGAGCTGTTTTTT
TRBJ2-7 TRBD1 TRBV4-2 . CASSPSSGQSSYEQYF TGTGCCAGCAGCCCCTCATCGGGACAGAGCTCCTACGAGCAGTACTTC
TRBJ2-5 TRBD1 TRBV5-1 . CASSLVGGDGETQYF TGCGCCAGCAGCTTGGTAGGGGGCGACGGGGAGACCCAGTACTTC
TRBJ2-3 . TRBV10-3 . CATSPDRTPPRGDTQYF TGTGCCACCTCCCCGGACAGAACCCCTCCCCGTGGAGATACGCAGTATTTT
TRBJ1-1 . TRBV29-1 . CSVVVLTRNTEAFF TGCAGCGTTGTGGTTTTGACAAGGAACACTGAAGCTTTCTTT
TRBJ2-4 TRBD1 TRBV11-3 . CASSRDSKNIQYF TGTGCCAGCAGCCGGGACAGCAAAAACATTCAGTACTTC
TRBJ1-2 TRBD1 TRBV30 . CAWQIDRGYGYTF TGTGCCTGGCAAATAGACAGGGGCTATGGCTACACCTTC
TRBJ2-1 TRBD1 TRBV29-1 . CSVEDRGIYNEQFF TGCAGCGTTGAGGACAGGGGGATCTACAATGAGCAGTTCTTC
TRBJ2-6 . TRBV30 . CAWRTVPGANVLTF TGTGCCTGGAGAACAGTCCCTGGGGCCAACGTCCTGACTTTC
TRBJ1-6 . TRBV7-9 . CASSSSLRDSPLHF TGTGCCAGCAGCAGCAGCCTACGGGATTCACCCCTCCACTTT
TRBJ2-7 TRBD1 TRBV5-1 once CASSSWTGSHEQYF TGCGCCAGCAGCTCCTGGACAGGGTCCCACGAGCAGTACTTC
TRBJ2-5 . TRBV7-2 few CASSLSGLNQETQYF TGTGCCAGCAGCTTATCGGGACTTAACCAAGAGACCCAGTACTTC
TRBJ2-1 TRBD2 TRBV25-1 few CASSEIAGGPSYNEQFF TGTGCCAGCAGCGAGATAGCGGGGGGCCCCTCCTACAATGAGCAGTTCTTC
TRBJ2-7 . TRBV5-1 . CASSLEPLGLGYYEQYF TGCGCCAGCAGCTTGGAACCTCTGGGGCTGGGATACTACGAGCAGTACTTC
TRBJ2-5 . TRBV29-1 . CSVKRDTQETQYF TGCAGCGTTAAAAGGGACACCCAAGAGACCCAGTACTTC
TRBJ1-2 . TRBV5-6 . CASSLSGGEGYTF TGTGCCAGCAGCTTGTCTGGGGGCGAAGGCTACACCTTC
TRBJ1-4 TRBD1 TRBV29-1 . CSVEDRGRGNEKLFF TGCAGCGTTGAAGATCGCGGCAGGGGGAATGAAAAACTGTTTTTT
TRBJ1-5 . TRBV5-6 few CASSRLGEDQPQHF TGTGCCAGCAGCAGGTTGGGGGAAGATCAGCCCCAGCATTTT
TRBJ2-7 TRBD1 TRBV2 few CASSGDSGEQYF TGTGCCAGCAGTGGGGACAGTGGGGAGCAGTACTTC
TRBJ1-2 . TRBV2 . CASSESRLMGYTF TGTGCCAGCAGTGAATCGCGGTTGATGGGCTACACCTTC
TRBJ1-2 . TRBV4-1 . CASSQVDYRDSYGYTF TGCGCCAGCAGCCAAGTGGACTACAGGGATTCCTATGGCTACACCTTC
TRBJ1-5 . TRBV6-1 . CASSEARSQPQHF TGTGCCAGCAGTGAAGCACGATCACAGCCCCAGCATTTT
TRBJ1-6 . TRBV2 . CASSESGVPNSPLHF TGTGCCAGCAGTGAAAGTGGAGTGCCGAATTCACCCCTCCACTTT
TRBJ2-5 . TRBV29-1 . CSVDWAVQETQYF TGCAGCGTTGATTGGGCGGTCCAAGAGACCCAGTACTTC
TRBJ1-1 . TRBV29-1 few CSVDGPLNTEAFF TGCAGCGTTGACGGGCCCTTGAACACTGAAGCTTTCTTT
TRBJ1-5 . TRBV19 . CASSIASISNQPQHF TGTGCCAGTAGTATAGCATCTATTAGCAATCAGCCCCAGCATTTT
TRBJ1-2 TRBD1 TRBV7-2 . CASSLAPDRALSQYGYTF TGTGCCAGCAGCCTAGCCCCCGACAGGGCCCTATCTCAATATGGCTACACCTTC
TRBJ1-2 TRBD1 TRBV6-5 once CASKTGANYGYTF TGTGCCAGCAAAACAGGGGCTAACTATGGCTACACCTTC
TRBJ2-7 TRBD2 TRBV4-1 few CASSQPASGVYEQYF TGCGCCAGCAGCCAGCCGGCTAGCGGGGTTTACGAGCAGTACTTC
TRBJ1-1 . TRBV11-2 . CASSLGRANTEAFF TGTGCCAGCAGCTTAGGCAGGGCGAACACTGAAGCTTTCTTT
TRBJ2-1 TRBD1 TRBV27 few CASSRQGFDNEQFF TGTGCCAGCAGTCGACAGGGGTTCGACAATGAGCAGTTCTTC
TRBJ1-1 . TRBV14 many CASSLGSNTEAFF TGTGCCAGCAGTTTAGGCAGCAACACTGAAGCTTTCTTT